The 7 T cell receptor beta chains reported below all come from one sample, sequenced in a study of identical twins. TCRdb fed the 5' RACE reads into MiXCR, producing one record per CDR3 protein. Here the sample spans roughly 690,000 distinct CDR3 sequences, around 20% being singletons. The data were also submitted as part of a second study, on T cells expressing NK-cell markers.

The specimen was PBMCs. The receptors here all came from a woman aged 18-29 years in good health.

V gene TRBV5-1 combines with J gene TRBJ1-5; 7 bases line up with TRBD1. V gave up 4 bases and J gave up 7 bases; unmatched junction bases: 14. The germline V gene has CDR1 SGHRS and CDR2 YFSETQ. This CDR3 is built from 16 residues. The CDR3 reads CASSIPATGSDQPQHF. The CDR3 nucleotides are TGCGCCAGCAGCATCCCGGCGACAGGGTCCGACCAGCCCCAGCATTTT.

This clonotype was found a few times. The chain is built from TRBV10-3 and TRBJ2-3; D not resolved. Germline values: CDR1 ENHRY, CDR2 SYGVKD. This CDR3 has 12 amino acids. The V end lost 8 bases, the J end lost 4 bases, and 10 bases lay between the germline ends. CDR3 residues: CAIGSFSDTQYF. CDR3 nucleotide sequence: TGTGCCATCGGGTCCTTCTCAGATACGCAGTATTTT.

The CDR3 region is CATSRRRGGNLNNEQFF. CDR3 coding DNA: TGTGCCACCAGCCGGCGACGGGGGGGCAACCTCAACAATGAGCAGTTCTTC. J is TRBJ2-1 and V is TRBV15; TRBD2 aligns across 8 bases. Germline trimming cut 5 bases from V and 5 bases from J; bases unmatched to any gene: 14. Germline CDR1 reads LNHNV; CDR2 reads YYDKDF (reference sequence). This CDR3 spans 17 amino acids.

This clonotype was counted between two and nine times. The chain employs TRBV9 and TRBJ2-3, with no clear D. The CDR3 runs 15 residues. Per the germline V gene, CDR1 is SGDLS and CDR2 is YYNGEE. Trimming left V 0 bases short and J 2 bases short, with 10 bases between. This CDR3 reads CASSVDAHNTDTQYF. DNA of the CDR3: TGTGCCAGCAGCGTAGACGCGCATAACACAGATACGCAGTATTTT. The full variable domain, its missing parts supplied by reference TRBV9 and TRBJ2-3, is DSGVTQTPKHLITATGQRVTLRCSPRSGDLSVYWYQQSLDQGLQFLIQYYNGEERAKGNILERFSAQQFPDLHSELNLSSLELGDSALYFCASSVDAHNTDTQYFGPGTRLTVL.

CDR3 in DNA: TGTGCCAGCAGCTTAGACGGCGTTCCGGACGAGCAGTACTTC. As protein: CASSLDGVPDEQYF. The chain joins TRBV7-9 to TRBJ2-7; D remains ambiguous. The germline V gene encodes CDR1 SEHNR and CDR2 FQNEAQ (reference sequence). Trimming left V 1 base short and J 5 bases short, with 12 bases between. This CDR3 comprises 14 residues.

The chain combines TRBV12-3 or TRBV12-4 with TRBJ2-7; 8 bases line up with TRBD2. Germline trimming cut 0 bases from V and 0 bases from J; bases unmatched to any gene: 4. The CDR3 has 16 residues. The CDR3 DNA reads TGTGCCAGCAGTTTAGCCGGGGGGGGTCTCTCCTACGAGCAGTACTTC. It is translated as CASSLAGGGLSYEQYF.

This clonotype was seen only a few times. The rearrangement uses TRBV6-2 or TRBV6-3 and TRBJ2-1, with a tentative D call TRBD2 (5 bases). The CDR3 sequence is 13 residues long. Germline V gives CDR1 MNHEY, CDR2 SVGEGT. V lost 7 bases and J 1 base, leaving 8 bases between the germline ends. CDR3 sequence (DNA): TGTGCCAGCAAGGTAGCGTCCTACAATGAGCAGTTCTTC. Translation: CASKVASYNEQFF.